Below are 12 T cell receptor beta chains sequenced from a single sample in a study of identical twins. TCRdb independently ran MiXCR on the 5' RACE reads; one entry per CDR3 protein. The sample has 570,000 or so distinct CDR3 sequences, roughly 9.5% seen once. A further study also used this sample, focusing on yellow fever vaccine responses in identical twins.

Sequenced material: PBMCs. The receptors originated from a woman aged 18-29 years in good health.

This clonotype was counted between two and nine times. The CDR3 reads CASGNAPDTQYF. DNA for the CDR3: TGCGCCAGCGGGAACGCCCCAGATACGCAGTATTTT. This chain uses TRBV5-1 with TRBJ2-3; no definite D call. The CDR3 has 12 amino acids. The germline V and J ends were trimmed by 7 bases and 4 bases, with 10 bases remaining between them. CDR1 SGHRS and CDR2 YFSETQ come from the germline V gene.

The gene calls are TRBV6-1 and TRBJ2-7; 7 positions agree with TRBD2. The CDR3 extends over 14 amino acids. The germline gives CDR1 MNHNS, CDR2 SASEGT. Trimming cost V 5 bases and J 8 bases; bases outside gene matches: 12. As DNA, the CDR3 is TGTGCCAGCAGTCTAGGTCCTGAGCGGGGAAAGCAGTACTTC. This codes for CASSLGPERGKQYF.

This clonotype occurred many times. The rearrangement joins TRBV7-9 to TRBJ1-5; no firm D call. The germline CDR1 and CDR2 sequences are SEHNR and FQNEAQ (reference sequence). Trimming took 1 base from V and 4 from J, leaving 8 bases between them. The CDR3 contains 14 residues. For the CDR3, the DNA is TGTGCCAGCAGCTTAGATACGGGAAATCAGCCCCAGCATTTT. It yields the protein CASSLDTGNQPQHF.

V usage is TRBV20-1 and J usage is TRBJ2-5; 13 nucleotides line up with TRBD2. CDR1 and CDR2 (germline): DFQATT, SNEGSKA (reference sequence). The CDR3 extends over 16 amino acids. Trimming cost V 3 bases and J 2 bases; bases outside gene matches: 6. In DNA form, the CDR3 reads TGCAGTGCTAGCACTAGCGGGGGGGCCGGGCAAGAGACCCAGTACTTC. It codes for CSASTSGGAGQETQYF.

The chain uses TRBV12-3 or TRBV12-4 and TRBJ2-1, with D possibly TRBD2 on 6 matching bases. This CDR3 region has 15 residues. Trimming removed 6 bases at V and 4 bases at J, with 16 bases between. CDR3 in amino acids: CASRPTGTGYNEQFF. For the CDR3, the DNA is TGTGCCAGCAGGCCTACCGGGACTGGATACAATGAGCAGTTCTTC.

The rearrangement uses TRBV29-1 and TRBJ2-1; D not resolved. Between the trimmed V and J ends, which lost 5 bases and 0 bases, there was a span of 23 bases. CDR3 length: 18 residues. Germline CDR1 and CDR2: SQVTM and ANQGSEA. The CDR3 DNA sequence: TGCAGCGTTAAGCCTGACATGGAGTCCTGGAGCTCCTACAATGAGCAGTTCTTC. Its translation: CSVKPDMESWSSYNEQFF.

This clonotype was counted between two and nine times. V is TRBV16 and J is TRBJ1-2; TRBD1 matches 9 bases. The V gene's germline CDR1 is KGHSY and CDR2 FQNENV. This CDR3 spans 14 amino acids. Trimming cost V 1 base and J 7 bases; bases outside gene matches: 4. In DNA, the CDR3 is TGTGCCAGCAGCCAATTTACAGGGGGCAGTGGCTACACCTTC. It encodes CASSQFTGGSGYTF.

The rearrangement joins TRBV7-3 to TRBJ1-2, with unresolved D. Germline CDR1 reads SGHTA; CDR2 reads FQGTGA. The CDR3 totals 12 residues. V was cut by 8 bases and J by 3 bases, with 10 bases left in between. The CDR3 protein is CASGVSDYGYTF. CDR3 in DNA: TGTGCCAGCGGGGTATCGGACTATGGCTACACCTTC.

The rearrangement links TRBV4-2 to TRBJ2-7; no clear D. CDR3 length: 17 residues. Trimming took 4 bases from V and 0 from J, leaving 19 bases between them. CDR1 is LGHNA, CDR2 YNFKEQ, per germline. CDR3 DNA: TGTGCCAGCAGCCCAGAAAGAACACTGGTCAGCTCCTACGAGCAGTACTTC. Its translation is CASSPERTLVSSYEQYF.

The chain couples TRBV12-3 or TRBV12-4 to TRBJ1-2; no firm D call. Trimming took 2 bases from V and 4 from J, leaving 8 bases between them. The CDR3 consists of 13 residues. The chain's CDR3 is CASSLSVGYGYTF. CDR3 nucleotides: TGTGCCAGCAGTTTAAGTGTCGGCTATGGCTACACCTTC.

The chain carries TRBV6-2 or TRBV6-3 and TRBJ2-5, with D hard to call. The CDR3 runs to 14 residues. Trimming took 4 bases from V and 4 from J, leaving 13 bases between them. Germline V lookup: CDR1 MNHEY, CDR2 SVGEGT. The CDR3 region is CASSSPHRGETQYF. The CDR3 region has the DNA TGTGCCAGCAGTTCCCCTCACAGAGGAGAGACCCAGTACTTC.

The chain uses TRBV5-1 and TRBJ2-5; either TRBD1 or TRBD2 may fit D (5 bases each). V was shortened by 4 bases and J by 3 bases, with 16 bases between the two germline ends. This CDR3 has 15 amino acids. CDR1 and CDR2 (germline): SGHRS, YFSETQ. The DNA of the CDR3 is TGCGCCAGCAGCCGCTCCGGGACGGAGAAAGAGACCCAGTACTTC. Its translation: CASSRSGTEKETQYF.